This T cell receptor beta chain was identified in a study of tissue T cells after allogeneic stem cell transplantation. Germline V gene data show CDR1 as GKSSPN and CDR2 as SITVG. V trimming: 0 bases; J trimming: 0 bases; junction bases outside the gene matches: 4. CDR3 length: 16 amino acids. Comment on this clone: Its antigen is undetermined. Gene names are mouse gene names. Read data end 1 residue before the CDR3 end; the end is taken from the germline J gene.

Method: immunoSEQ multiplex PCR; TCRdb's copy keeps in-frame clones and lacks some. The top ten hold around 0.5% of the sample, which has roughly 51,000 clones, around 72% seen once. The study, taken as a whole, reports: Anatomically similar tissues had similar TCR repertoires within each patient. Blood and spleen captured only part of the tissue TCR repertoire. This small cohort was clinically heterogeneous, and sampling depth was a limitation.

This receptor was identified in a pool of C57BL/6 mice in good health. This chain joins TRBV31 and TRBJ2-5; 9 nucleotides match TRBD2. Sequencing was performed on sorted cells pooled from one or two spleens. CDR3 DNA, as far as it was read: TGTGCCTGGAGTCTATTGGGGGGGCTTAACCAAGACACCCAGTAC. This codes for CAWSLLGGLNQDTQY. The entire CDR3 reads CAWSLLGGLNQDTQYF.